Below, 5 T cell receptor beta chains from the same sample are listed, as sequenced in a study of memory CD4+ T cells and cytomegalovirus serostatus (dated by TCRdb to the late 2010s). The method behind the library was the immunoSEQ multiplex PCR assay. Entries here come from immuneACCESS through TCRdb and include only in-frame sequences with V and J called. Some clones fail to appear in such tables; in the studies checked, an unresolved V gene covers under half of the shortfall, and the cause of the remainder is unknown. The sample profile shows more than 40,000 clones; 76% of them were found once. Clones ranked in the top ten supply nearly 6.5% of the sample. Single viable CD3+CD4+CD8-CD45RO+ cells were sorted as memory CD4+ T cells on a FACSAria II. Sequenced sample: memory CD4+ T cells from blood. All receptors come from an adult in good health and CMV-seronegative.

V usage is TRBV11-2 and J usage is TRBJ2-5; D is ambiguous. V lost 4 bases and J lost 4, with 4 bases in between. The CDR3 has 11 residues. Germline CDR1 reads SGHAT; CDR2 reads FQNNGV. This CDR3 is CASSWGETQYF. CDR3 nucleotide sequence: TGTGCCAGCAGCTGGGGAGAGACCCAGTACTTC.

This rearrangement joins TRBV6-5 to TRBJ1-5; 9 bases line up with TRBD1. The germline gives CDR1 MNHEY, CDR2 SVGAGI. After removal of 7 bases from V and 4 bases from J, the junction contained 2 bases not matched to a gene. This CDR3 is 13 amino acids long. CDR3: CASKGTGNQPQHF. CDR3 nucleotides: TGTGCCAGCAAGGGGACAGGGAATCAGCCCCAGCATTTT.

As for this clone: A junction end diverges from the germline sequence, so it may reflect a read error. The V gene is TRBV5-6, the J gene TRBJ2-7; D is perhaps TRBD1 or TRBD2 (6 bases each). Germline lookup yields CDR1 SGHDT and CDR2 YYEEEE. The CDR3 extends over 15 amino acids. The CDR3 region has the DNA TGTGCCAGCAGGCTCAGGAGGGGGGTAAGCTACGGGCAGTACTTC. Translating gives CASRLRRGVSYGQYF.

This sequence joins TRBV5-1 and TRBJ1-1, with 10 bases lining up with TRBD1. Unmatched junction bases numbered 11, after V lost 3 bases and J lost 0 bases. Germline V gene data show CDR1 as SGHRS and CDR2 as YFSETQ. This CDR3 comprises 18 residues. The CDR3 region is CASSWDLTGGAVNTEAFF. CDR3 DNA sequence: TGCGCCAGCAGCTGGGACCTGACAGGGGGCGCGGTGAACACTGAAGCTTTCTTT.

The chain carries TRBV5-4 and TRBJ2-1; TRBD2 matches 9 bases. Germline-derived CDR1 and CDR2 are SGHNT and YYREEE (reference sequence). The CDR3 spans 14 residues. V trimming: 5 bases; J trimming: 6 bases; junction bases outside the gene matches: 6. The CDR3 sequence: CASSSGTSPNEQFF. The CDR3 DNA sequence: TGTGCCAGCAGTTCCGGGACTAGCCCCAATGAGCAGTTCTTC.